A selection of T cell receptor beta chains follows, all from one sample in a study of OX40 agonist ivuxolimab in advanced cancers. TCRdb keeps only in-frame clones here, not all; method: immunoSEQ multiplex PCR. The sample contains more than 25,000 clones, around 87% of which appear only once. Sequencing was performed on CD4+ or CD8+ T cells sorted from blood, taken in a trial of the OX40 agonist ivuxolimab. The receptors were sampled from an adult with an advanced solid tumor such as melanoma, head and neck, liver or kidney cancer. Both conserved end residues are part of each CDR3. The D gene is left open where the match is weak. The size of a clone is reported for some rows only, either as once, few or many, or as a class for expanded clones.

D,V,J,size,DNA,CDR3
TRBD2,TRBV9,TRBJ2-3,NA,TGTGCCAGCAGCGTTAGCGGGGGGTGGGTTATAGCCACAGATACGCAGTATTTT,CASSVSGGWVIATDTQYF
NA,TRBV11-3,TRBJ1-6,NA,TGTGCCAGCAGCCAGAACCGGGCTGCACGGAATTCACCCCTCCACTTT,CASSQNRAARNSPLHF
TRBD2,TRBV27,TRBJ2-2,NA,TGTGCCAGCAGTTTATCACCAGGGCGGGATAGCGGGACCAGTAACACCGGGGAGCTGTTTTTT,CASSLSPGRDSGTSNTGELFF
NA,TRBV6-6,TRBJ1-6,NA,TGTGCCAGCAGTTACTCCCAGGCAGGGCGGAATTCACCCCTCCACTTT,CASSYSQAGRNSPLHF
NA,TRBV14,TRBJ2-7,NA,TGTGCCAGCAGCCGGCGGGGTTTCCACTACGAGCAGTACTTC,CASSRRGFHYEQYF
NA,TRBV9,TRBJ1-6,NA,TGTGCCAGCAGCGTAGGGATTGATTCACCCCTCCACTTT,CASSVGIDSPLHF
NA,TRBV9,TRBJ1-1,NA,TGTGCCAGCAGCGTCGGAACGGGGGCGAACACTGAAGCTTTCTTT,CASSVGTGANTEAFF
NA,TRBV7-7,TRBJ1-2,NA,TGTGCTAGCAGCTTAAAACAGGGTTACTATGGCTACACCTTC,CASSLKQGYYGYTF
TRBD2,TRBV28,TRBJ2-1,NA,TGTGCCAGCAGCGCGTCAGCGGGAGGATGGAATGAGCAGTTCTTC,CASSASAGGWNEQFF
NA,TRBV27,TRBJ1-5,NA,TGTGCCAGCAGTTTAATAGGGGTGGACCAGCCCCAGCATTTT,CASSLIGVDQPQHF
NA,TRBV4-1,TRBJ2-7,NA,TGCGCCAGCAGCCAATCCTCCTACGAGCAGTACTTC,CASSQSSYEQYF
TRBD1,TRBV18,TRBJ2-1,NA,TGTGCCAGCTCACCCGGGACGACAGGGGGCACCTACAATGAGCAGTTCTTC,CASSPGTTGGTYNEQFF
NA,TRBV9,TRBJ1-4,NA,TGTGCCAGCAGCGGAGATGAAAAACTGTTTTTT,CASSGDEKLFF
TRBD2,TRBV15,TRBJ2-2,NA,TGTGCCACCAGCAGAGATCGCGCGGGAGCGAACACCGGGGAGCTGTTTTTT,CATSRDRAGANTGELFF
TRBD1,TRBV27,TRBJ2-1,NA,TGTGCCAGCAGTCCTCCTTTCTACAGGGGGCCCTACAATGAGCAGTTCTTC,CASSPPFYRGPYNEQFF
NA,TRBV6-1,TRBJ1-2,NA,TGTGCCAGCAGTGAATTCCGACAGAGTGGCTACACCTTC,CASSEFRQSGYTF
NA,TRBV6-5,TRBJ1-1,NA,TGTGCCAGCAGTCCTACCGGGCCGAACACTGAAGCTTTCTTT,CASSPTGPNTEAFF
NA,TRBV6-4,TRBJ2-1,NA,TGTGCCAGCAGTGACTCGGACAACAATGAGCAGTTCTTC,CASSDSDNNEQFF
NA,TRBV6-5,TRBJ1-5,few,TGTGCCAGCAGGGGGATGGCGGTCAATCAGCCCCAGCATTTT,CASRGMAVNQPQHF
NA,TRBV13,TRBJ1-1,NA,TGTGCCAGCAGCTTAGGATCTAACACTGAAGCTTTCTTT,CASSLGSNTEAFF
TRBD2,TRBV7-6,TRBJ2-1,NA,TGTGCCAGTGGGGGACTAGCGGTTAACAATGAGCAGTTCTTC,CASGGLAVNNEQFF
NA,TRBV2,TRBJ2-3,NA,TGTGCCAGCAGGGGGGCTTACCCCACAGATACGCAGTATTTT,CASRGAYPTDTQYF
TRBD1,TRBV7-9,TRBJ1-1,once,TGTGCCAGCAGCATCCCCTTCGGGACAGGGCTCACTGAAGCTTTCTTT,CASSIPFGTGLTEAFF
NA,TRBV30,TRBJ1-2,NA,TGTGCCTGGAGTTTCCCAGGGGTGGGTGGCTACACCTTC,CAWSFPGVGGYTF
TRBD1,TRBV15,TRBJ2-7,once,TGTGCCACCAGCTTACCCGGGACAGGGAACCACGAGCAGTACTTC,CATSLPGTGNHEQYF
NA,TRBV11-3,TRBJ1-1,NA,TGTGCCAGCAGCTTAGATGGCAGAACTGAAGCTTTCTTT,CASSLDGRTEAFF
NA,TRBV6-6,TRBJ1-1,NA,TGTGCCAGCAGGCCGGGTCCTCACACTGAAGCTTTCTTT,CASRPGPHTEAFF
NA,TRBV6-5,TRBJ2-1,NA,TGTGCCAGCAGGCCCCTGGCGTCCTCCTACAATGAGCAGTTCTTC,CASRPLASSYNEQFF
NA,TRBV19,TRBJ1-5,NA,TGTGCCAGTCGATCTGGGGGGGCGGCGAGCAATCAGCCCCAGCATTTT,CASRSGGAASNQPQHF
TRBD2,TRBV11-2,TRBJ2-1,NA,TGTGCCAGCAGCTTAGCGGGACTAGCGGGAGATGAGCAGTTCTTC,CASSLAGLAGDEQFF
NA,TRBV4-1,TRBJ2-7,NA,TGCGCCAGCAGCCAAGATCGGGGGACGGGCTCCTACGAGCAGTACTTC,CASSQDRGTGSYEQYF
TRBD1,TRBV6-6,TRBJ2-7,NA,TGTGCCACCAAACAGGGGCTAAGCTCCTACGAGCAGTACTTC,CATKQGLSSYEQYF
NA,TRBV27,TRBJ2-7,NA,TGTGCCAGCAGTTCCGGGCCCTCCTACGAGCAGTACTTC,CASSSGPSYEQYF
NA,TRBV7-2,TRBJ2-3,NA,TGTGCCAGCGGCCAGGGGAGCACAGATACGCAGTATTTT,CASGQGSTDTQYF
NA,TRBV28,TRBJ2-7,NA,TGTGCCAGCAGTACGGGCCCATACGAGCAGTACTTC,CASSTGPYEQYF
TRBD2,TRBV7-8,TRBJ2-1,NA,TGTGCCAGCAGCTTAACATTCCGCGGGAGGCTTTACAATGAGCAGTTCTTC,CASSLTFRGRLYNEQFF
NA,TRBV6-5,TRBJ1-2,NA,TGTGCCAGCAGCCTCGGTGGTCCCGGTGGCTACACCTTC,CASSLGGPGGYTF
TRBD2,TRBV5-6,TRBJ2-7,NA,TGTGCCAGCACCTCGGGACTATACGAGCAGTACTTC,CASTSGLYEQYF
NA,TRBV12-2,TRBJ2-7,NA,TGTGCAAGTCGCACCCCTCCCCTAGACAGGGGAAGTTACGAGCAGTACTTC,CASRTPPLDRGSYEQYF
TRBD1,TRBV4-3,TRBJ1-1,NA,TGCGCCAGCAGCCAAGGATGGGGACAGGGGAAAGACACTGAAGCTTTCTTT,CASSQGWGQGKDTEAFF
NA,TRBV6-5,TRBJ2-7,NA,TGTGCCAGCAGTTACTTCTACGAGCAGTACTTC,CASSYFYEQYF
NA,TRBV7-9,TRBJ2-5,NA,TGTGCCAGCAGCTCCGGGGGATTACAAGAGACCCAGTACTTC,CASSSGGLQETQYF
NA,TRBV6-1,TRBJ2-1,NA,TGTGCCAGCAGTGAAGCGCACTGGAATGAGCAGTTCTTC,CASSEAHWNEQFF
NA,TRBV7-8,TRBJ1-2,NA,TGTGCCAGCAGCTTACGACCGGACTATGGCTACACCTTC,CASSLRPDYGYTF